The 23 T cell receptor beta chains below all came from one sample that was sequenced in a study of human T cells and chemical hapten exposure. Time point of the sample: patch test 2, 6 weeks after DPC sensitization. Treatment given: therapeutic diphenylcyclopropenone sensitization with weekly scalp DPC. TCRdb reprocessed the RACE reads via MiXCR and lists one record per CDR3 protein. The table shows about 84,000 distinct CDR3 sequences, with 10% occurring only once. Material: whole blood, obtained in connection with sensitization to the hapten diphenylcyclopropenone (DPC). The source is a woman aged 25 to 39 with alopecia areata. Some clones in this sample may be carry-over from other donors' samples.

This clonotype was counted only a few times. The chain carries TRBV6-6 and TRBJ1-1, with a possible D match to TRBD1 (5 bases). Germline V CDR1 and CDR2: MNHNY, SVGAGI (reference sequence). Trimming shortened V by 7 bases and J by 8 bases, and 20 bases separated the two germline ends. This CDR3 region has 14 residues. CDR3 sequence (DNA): TGTGCCAGCATTCCCCCGTCGCAGGGCTTGGAAGCTTTCTTT. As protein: CASIPPSQGLEAFF.

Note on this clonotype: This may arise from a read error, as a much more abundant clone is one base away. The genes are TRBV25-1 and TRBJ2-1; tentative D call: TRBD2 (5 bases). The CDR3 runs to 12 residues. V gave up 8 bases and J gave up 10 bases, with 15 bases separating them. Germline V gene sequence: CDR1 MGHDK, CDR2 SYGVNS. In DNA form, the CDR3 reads TGTGCCAGCGGTGCAAAGGGCGGGGAGCAGTTCTTC. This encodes CASGAKGGEQFF.

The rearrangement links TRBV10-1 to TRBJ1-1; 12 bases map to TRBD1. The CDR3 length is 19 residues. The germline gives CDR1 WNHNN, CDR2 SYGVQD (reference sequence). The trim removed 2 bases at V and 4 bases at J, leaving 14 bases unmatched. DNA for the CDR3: TGCGCCAGCAGTGAGGGGTTTGGGGACAGGGGGCAGGAGATCACTGAAGCTTTCTTT. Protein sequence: CASSEGFGDRGQEITEAFF.

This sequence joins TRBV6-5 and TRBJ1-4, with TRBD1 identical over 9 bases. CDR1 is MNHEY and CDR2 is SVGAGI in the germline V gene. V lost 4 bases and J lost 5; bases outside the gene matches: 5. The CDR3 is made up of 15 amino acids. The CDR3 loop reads CASSSAGQGNEKLFF. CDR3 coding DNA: TGTGCCAGCAGTTCGGCGGGACAGGGCAATGAAAAACTGTTTTTT.

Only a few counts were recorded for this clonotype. In DNA, the CDR3 is TGCAGTGCTAGTTCGGGTTTCGACGGTCCGACTGAAGCTTTCTTT. Protein sequence: CSASSGFDGPTEAFF. The chain links TRBV20-1 to TRBJ1-1; D call uncertain. Trimming took off 3 bases at V and 5 bases at J, with 19 bases between the two ends. Germline V gene data show CDR1 as DFQATT and CDR2 as SNEGSKA (reference sequence). The CDR3 contains 15 residues.

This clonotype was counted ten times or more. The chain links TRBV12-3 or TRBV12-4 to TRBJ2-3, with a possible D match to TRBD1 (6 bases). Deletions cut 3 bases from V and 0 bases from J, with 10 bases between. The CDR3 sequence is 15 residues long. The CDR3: CASSLWQGSTDTQYF. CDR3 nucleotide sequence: TGTGCCAGCAGTTTGTGGCAGGGGAGCACAGATACGCAGTATTTT.

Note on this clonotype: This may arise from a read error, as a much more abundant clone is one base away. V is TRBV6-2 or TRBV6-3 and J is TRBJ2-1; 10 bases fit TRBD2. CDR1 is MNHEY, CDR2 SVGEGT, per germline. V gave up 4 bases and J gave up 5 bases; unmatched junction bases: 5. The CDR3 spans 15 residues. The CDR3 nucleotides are TGTGCCAGCAGTTCGGGACTAGCGAGAGACAATGAGCAGTTCTTC. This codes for CASSSGLARDNEQFF.

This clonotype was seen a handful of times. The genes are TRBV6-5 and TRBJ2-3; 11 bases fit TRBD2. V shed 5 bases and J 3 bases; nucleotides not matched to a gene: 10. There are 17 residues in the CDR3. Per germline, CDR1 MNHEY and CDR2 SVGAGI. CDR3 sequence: CASSSSGGGLGTDTQYF. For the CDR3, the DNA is TGTGCCAGCAGTAGTAGCGGGGGGGGCCTTGGGACAGATACGCAGTATTTT.

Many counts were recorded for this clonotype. CDR3 sequence: CSVEDRARGPEAFF. The CDR3, as DNA: TGCAGCGTTGAAGATCGGGCCCGGGGACCAGAAGCTTTCTTT. The V call is TRBV29-1, the J call TRBJ1-1; weak D call: TRBD1 (5 bases). V shed 0 bases and J shed 8 bases, with 16 bases lying between them. CDR1 is SQVTM and CDR2 is ANQGSEA in the germline V gene. CDR3 length equals 14 residues.

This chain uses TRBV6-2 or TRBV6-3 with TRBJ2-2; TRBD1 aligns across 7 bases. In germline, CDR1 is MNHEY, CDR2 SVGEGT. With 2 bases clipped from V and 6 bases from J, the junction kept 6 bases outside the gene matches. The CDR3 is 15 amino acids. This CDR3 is CASSYHKTGAGELFF. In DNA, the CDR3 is TGTGCCAGCAGTTACCACAAAACAGGGGCCGGGGAGCTGTTTTTT.

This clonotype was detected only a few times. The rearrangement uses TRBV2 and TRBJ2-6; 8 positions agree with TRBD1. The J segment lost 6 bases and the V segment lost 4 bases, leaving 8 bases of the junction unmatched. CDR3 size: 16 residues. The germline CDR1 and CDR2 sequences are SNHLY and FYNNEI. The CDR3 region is CASSADRGRVANVLTF. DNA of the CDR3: TGTGCCAGCAGTGCCGACAGGGGACGGGTGGCCAACGTCCTGACTTTC.

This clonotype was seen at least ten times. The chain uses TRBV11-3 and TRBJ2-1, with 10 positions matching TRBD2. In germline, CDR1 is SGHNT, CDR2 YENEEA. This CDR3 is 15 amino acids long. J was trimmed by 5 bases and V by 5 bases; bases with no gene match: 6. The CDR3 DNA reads TGTGCCAGCAGCAGAAGCGGGAGGGTCGACAATGAGCAGTTCTTC. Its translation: CASSRSGRVDNEQFF.

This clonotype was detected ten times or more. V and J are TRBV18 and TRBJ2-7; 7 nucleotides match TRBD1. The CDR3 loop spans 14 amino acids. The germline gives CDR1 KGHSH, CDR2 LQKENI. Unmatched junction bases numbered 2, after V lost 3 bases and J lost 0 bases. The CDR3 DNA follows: TGTGCCAGCTCACCGACAGGGTACTCCTACGAGCAGTACTTC. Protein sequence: CASSPTGYSYEQYF.

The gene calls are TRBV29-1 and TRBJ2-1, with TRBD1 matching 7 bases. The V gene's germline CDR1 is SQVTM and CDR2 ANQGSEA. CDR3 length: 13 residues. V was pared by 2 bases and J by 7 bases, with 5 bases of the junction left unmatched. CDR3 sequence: CSVESSGGNEQFF. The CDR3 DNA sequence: TGCAGCGTTGAATCCTCAGGGGGTAATGAGCAGTTCTTC.

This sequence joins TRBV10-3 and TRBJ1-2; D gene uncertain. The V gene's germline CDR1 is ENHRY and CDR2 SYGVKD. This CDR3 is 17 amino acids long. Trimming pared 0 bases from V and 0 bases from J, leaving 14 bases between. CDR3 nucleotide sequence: TGTGCCATCAGTGAGTCATCGACCGCACTTGCTAACTATGGCTACACCTTC. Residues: CAISESSTALANYGYTF.

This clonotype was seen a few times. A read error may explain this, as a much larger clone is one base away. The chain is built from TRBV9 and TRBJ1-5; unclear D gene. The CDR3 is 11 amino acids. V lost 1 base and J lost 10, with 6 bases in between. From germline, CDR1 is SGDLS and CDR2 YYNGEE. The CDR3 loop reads CASSVMGPQHF. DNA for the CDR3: TGTGCCAGCAGCGTAATGGGCCCCCAGCATTTT.

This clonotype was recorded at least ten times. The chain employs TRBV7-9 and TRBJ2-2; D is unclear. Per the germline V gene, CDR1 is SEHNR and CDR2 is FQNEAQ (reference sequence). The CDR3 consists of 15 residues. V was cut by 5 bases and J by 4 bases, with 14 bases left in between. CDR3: CASSLRGRSTGELFF. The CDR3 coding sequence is TGTGCCAGCAGCCTCCGAGGACGGTCCACCGGGGAGCTGTTTTTT.

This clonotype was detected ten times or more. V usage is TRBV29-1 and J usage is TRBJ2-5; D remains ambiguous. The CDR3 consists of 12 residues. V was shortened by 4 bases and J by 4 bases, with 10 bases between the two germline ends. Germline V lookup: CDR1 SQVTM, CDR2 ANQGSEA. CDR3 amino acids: CSVGGSPETQYF. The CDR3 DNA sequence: TGCAGCGTTGGAGGAAGTCCAGAGACCCAGTACTTC.

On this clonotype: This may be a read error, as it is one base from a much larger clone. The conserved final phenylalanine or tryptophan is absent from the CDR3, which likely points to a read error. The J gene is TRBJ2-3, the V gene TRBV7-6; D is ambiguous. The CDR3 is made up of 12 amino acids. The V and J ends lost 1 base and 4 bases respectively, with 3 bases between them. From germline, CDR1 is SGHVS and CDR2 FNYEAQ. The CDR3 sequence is CASSLEADTQYS. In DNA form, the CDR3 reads TGTGCCAGCAGCTTAGAGGCAGATACGCAGTATTCT.

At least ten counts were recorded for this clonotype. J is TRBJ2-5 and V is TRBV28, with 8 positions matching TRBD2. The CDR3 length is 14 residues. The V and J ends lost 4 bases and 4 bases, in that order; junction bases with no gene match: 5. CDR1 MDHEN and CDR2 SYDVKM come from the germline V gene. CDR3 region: CASSSAGTRETQYF. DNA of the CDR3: TGTGCCAGCAGTTCCGCCGGGACTAGAGAGACCCAGTACTTC.

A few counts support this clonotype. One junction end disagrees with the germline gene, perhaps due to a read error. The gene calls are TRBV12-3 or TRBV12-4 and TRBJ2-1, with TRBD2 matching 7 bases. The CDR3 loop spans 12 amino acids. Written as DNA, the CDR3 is TGTGCCAGCAGTTCCCAATGGGGGGGGGTGATCTTC. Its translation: CASSSQWGGVIF.

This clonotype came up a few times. The CDR3 reads CAWSVLPPGSGYEQYF. The CDR3 DNA reads as TGTGCCTGGAGTGTACTCCCTCCCGGGTCTGGCTACGAGCAGTACTTC. The chain recombines TRBV30 with TRBJ2-7, with D unclear. The germline V and J ends were trimmed by 0 bases and 3 bases, with 18 bases remaining between them. CDR1 and CDR2 from the germline V gene are GTSNPN and SVGIG (reference sequence). The CDR3 covers 16 residues.

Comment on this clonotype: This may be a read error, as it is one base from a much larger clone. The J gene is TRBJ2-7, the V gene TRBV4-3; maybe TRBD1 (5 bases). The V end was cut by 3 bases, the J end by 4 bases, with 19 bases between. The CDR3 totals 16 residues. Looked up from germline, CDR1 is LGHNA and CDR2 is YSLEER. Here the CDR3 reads CASSQHPTGRAYEQYF. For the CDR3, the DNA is TGCGCCAGCAGCCAGCACCCAACGGGCAGGGCGTACGAGCAGTACTTC.